The clone carrying this T cell receptor (beta chain) was found a few times. Its antigen is as yet unknown. Making use of molecular barcodes, quantitative 5'-RACE generated TCR beta libraries. One entry per CDR3 protein, called by TCRdb with MiXCR from the 5' RACE reads. Altogether around 320,000 distinct CDR3 sequences are present, around 20% being singletons, with the ten largest covering approximately 3.7%. This sample was included in a study of CD8 T cells in ankylosing spondylitis. Findings and caveats of the study: Matched synovial fluid from ankylosing spondylitis patients was reported to be enriched for disease-linked clones.

The V end lost 8 bases, the J end lost 5 bases, and 12 bases lay between the germline ends. This CDR3 contains 11 residues. The germline V gene has CDR1 SQVTM and CDR2 ANQGSEA. Input material: blood, either unsorted or a sorted T cell fraction (not recorded which). The gene calls are TRBV29-1 and TRBJ1-1; the D is unclear. This sequence originates from a female donor with ankylosing spondylitis or in good health (not recorded which). The CDR3 loop reads CSYGVGTEAFF. For the CDR3, the DNA is TGCAGCTATGGGGTCGGGACTGAAGCTTTCTTT.